This T cell receptor (beta chain) was sequenced during a study of blood T cells in healthy people across ages. Germline V gene data show CDR1 as SQVTM and CDR2 as ANQGSEA. The CDR3 length is 13 residues. A single count supports this clonotype. A second PCR, run for about 6 to 11 cycles, used a sample-barcoded 5' primer plus a J-beta primer mix. A single record per CDR3 protein comes from TCRdb applying MiXCR to the 5' RACE reads. Among about 800,000 distinct CDR3 sequences listed, about half were seen once. Sequencing was done on a sample of blood. J is TRBJ2-7 and V is TRBV29-1; D call uncertain. The tail of the sequence fits TRBJ2-4 better, so the J call may be wrong. This TCR was sampled from a man at least 80 years old in good health. CDR3 residues: CSVSTVAKNIQYF. In DNA form, the CDR3 reads TGCAGCGTCTCCACAGTAGCCAAAAACATTCAGTACTTC.